Below, 32 T cell receptor beta chains from the same sample are listed, as sequenced in a study of blood T cell repertoires in COVID-19. TCRdb keeps only in-frame clones here, not all; method: immunoSEQ multiplex PCR. The sample consists of 150,000 to 200,000 clones, 81% of them appearing once. Sequencing was carried out using PBMCs or T cells enriched from blood (not recorded which). The source is a middle-aged woman with acute COVID-19.

The V call is TRBV18, the J call TRBJ2-3, with TRBD2 as a possible D gene (5 bases). Deletions cut 3 bases from V and 2 bases from J, with 9 bases between. The CDR3 runs 14 residues. The germline V gene has CDR1 KGHSH and CDR2 LQKENI. The CDR3 sequence is CASSPVDSTDTQYF. The CDR3 DNA sequence: TGTGCCAGCTCACCCGTGGACTCCACAGATACGCAGTATTTT.

As concerns this clone: Other DNA sequences in this sample translate to the same CDR3. The CDR3 loop reads CSASGQGDTEAFF. DNA of the CDR3: TGCAGTGCTAGTGGACAGGGTGACACTGAAGCTTTCTTT. The chain links TRBV20-1 to TRBJ1-1; 8 bases map to TRBD1. Germline assignment: CDR1 DFQATT and CDR2 SNEGSKA (reference sequence). The CDR3 sequence is 13 residues long. The ends lost 3 bases at V and 3 bases at J; junction bases unmatched: 3.

The chain uses TRBV12-3 or TRBV12-4 and TRBJ1-1; 7 bases agree with TRBD1. The CDR3 sequence is 12 residues long. V gave up 5 bases and J gave up 7 bases; unmatched junction bases: 4. CDR3 in DNA: TGTGCCAGCAGTACAGGGGACGGTGAAGCTTTCTTT. This encodes CASSTGDGEAFF.

This rearrangement joins TRBV18 to TRBJ1-5; maybe TRBD1 (5 bases). Trimming cost V 6 bases and J 2 bases, with 20 bases left between them. The CDR3 runs 17 residues. Germline V gene lookup returns CDR1 KGHSH and CDR2 LQKENI. CDR3 in amino acids: CASSEERGGRGNQPQHF. CDR3 nucleotides: TGTGCCAGCTCCGAAGAGAGGGGAGGAAGGGGCAATCAGCCCCAGCATTTT.

V and J are TRBV5-1 and TRBJ1-4; D uncertain. The V end was cut by 0 bases, the J end by 8 bases, with 11 bases between. The CDR3 has 14 residues. Germline lookup yields CDR1 SGHRS and CDR2 YFSETQ. CDR3 sequence (DNA): TGCGCCAGCAGCTTGGCTGGGCAGGAAGAAAAACTGTTTTTT. As protein: CASSLAGQEEKLFF.

V is TRBV3-1 (or the pseudogene TRBV3-2) and J is TRBJ1-2; possibly TRBD1 for D (5 bases). Germline-derived CDR1 and CDR2 are LGHDT and YNNKEL (reference sequence). The ends were cut back, 4 bases at V and 7 bases at J, with 19 bases in the middle. This CDR3 has 15 amino acids. CDR3 DNA sequence: TGTGCCAGCAGCCCCCAGTTAGGGGCAAAGGGTGGCTACACCTTC. Translation: CASSPQLGAKGGYTF.

This clone was detected many times. V usage is TRBV7-9 and J usage is TRBJ1-5; TRBD1 aligns across 7 bases. V shed 2 bases, J shed 4 bases, and the junction held 5 bases outside the gene matches. The CDR3 contains 15 residues. CDR1 is SEHNR and CDR2 is FQNEAQ in the germline V gene (reference sequence). The CDR3 protein is CASSLNTGANQPQHF. CDR3 in DNA: TGTGCCAGCAGCTTAAACACAGGGGCGAATCAGCCCCAGCATTTT.

J is TRBJ2-2 and V is TRBV5-6; a possible D gene is TRBD2 (5 bases). Germline values: CDR1 SGHDT, CDR2 YYEEEE. The CDR3 sequence is 14 residues long. Trimming removed 0 bases from V and 7 bases from J, with 10 bases in between. The CDR3 DNA reads as TGTGCCAGCAGCTTGGGAGGGAGCGGCGGGGAGCTGTTTTTT. This gives the protein CASSLGGSGGELFF.

The rearrangement links TRBV3-1 (or the pseudogene TRBV3-2) to TRBJ2-7; TRBD2 might be the D (6 bases). The V gene lost 1 base and the J gene lost 3 bases, with 13 bases spanning the gap. CDR1 LGHDT and CDR2 YNNKEL come from the germline V gene (reference sequence). CDR3 length: 15 residues. The chain's CDR3 is CASSQVLAAIYEQYF. CDR3 bases: TGTGCCAGCAGCCAAGTACTAGCAGCCATCTACGAGCAGTACTTC.

This chain connects TRBV7-2 to TRBJ2-2, with 7 bases identical to TRBD2. Germline-derived CDR1 and CDR2 are SGHTA and FQGNSA. V shed 5 bases and J 8 bases; nucleotides not matched to a gene: 11. The CDR3 sequence is 15 residues long. The CDR3 sequence is CASSPTSAFTGELFF. CDR3 in DNA: TGTGCCAGCAGCCCTACTAGCGCCTTCACTGGGGAGCTGTTTTTT.

V usage is TRBV2 and J usage is TRBJ2-7; 8 bases match TRBD2. The V gene's germline CDR1 is SNHLY and CDR2 FYNNEI. The CDR3 totals 14 residues. The ends lost 8 bases at V and 5 bases at J; junction bases unmatched: 11. CDR3 coding DNA: TGTGCCAGCTCTCGACGGGAGGGCTATCACGAGCAGTACGTC. Its protein product is CASSRREGYHEQYV.

The chain employs TRBV9 and TRBJ2-1; 12 positions agree with TRBD2. Germline CDR1 is SGDLS and CDR2 is YYNGEE. Trimming at V came to 2 bases and at J to 7 bases, leaving 4 bases not matched to a gene. This CDR3 spans 15 amino acids. CDR3 sequence (DNA): TGTGCCAGCAGCGTGACTAGCGGGAGTATAAATGAGCAGTTCTTC. Its translation: CASSVTSGSINEQFF.

This chain connects TRBV6-5 to TRBJ2-7; D might be TRBD2 (6 bases). The CDR3 has 12 residues. Trimming removed 6 bases at V and 3 bases at J, with 9 bases between. Per the germline V gene, CDR1 is MNHEY and CDR2 is SVGAGI. The CDR3 region is CASSPGGYEQYV. The CDR3, as DNA: TGTGCCAGCAGCCCCGGGGGCTACGAGCAGTACGTC.

CDR3 sequence: CASSLGGSEGEQFF. CDR3 nucleotides: TGTGCCAGCTCACTAGGCGGGAGTGAGGGTGAGCAGTTCTTC. The rearrangement joins TRBV18 to TRBJ2-1; 7 nucleotides agree with TRBD2. This CDR3 spans 14 amino acids. Losses at the gene ends were 4 bases for V and 9 bases for J; bases not matched to a gene: 9. The germline V gene encodes CDR1 KGHSH and CDR2 LQKENI. Supplemented by reference TRBV18 and TRBJ2-1, the full variable domain reads NAGVMQNPRHLVRRRGQEARLRCSPMKGHSHVYWYRQLPEEGLKFMVYLQKENIIDESGMPKERFSAEFPKEGPSILRIQQVVRGDSAAYFCASSLGGSEGEQFFGPGTRLTVL.

V gene TRBV27 combines with J gene TRBJ2-2, with TRBD2 matching 7 bases. The CDR3 consists of 19 residues. Germline CDR1 is MNHEY and CDR2 is SMNVEV (reference sequence). Trimming removed 5 bases from V and 4 bases from J; junction bases left unmatched: 19. CDR3 coding DNA: TGTGCCAGCAGTCCCCGGGGGGTGGTCGGGGGAAAAATCACCGGGGAGCTGTTTTTT. The encoded protein is CASSPRGVVGGKITGELFF.

The rearrangement uses TRBV19 and TRBJ2-5; D is possibly TRBD1 (6 bases). Germline CDR1 is LNHDA and CDR2 is SQIVND (reference sequence). The CDR3 length is 14 residues. The germline V and J ends were trimmed by 6 bases and 4 bases, with 15 bases remaining between them. The CDR3 bases are TGTGCCAGTAGCCCACAGGGATGGGGAGAGACCCAGTACTTC. Protein sequence: CASSPQGWGETQYF.

CDR3 residues: CASSLREMNTEAFF. CDR3 bases: TGTGCCAGCAGCTTAAGAGAGATGAACACTGAAGCTTTCTTT. V and J are TRBV11-2 and TRBJ1-1; D unclear. Germline loops: CDR1 SGHAT, CDR2 FQNNGV. This CDR3 comprises 14 residues. With 2 bases removed from V and 0 bases from J, the gap between germline ends came to 7 bases.

The chain employs TRBV3-1 (or the pseudogene TRBV3-2) and TRBJ1-1; 12 nucleotides match TRBD1. V was clipped by 2 bases and J by 11 bases; unmatched bases: 9. This CDR3 has 15 amino acids. CDR1 is LGHDT and CDR2 is YNNKEL in the germline V gene (reference sequence). CDR3 sequence reads: CASSQSGTGGVAAFF. The CDR3 DNA is TGTGCCAGCAGCCAATCCGGGACAGGGGGCGTTGCGGCTTTCTTT.

CDR3 sequence reads: CASSPQRSTNTEAFF. DNA of the CDR3: TGCGCCAGCAGCCCCCAAAGAAGCACGAACACTGAAGCTTTCTTT. The chain combines TRBV5-1 with TRBJ1-1; D gene ambiguous. The CDR3 spans 15 residues. Trimming removed 4 bases at V and 1 base at J, with 14 bases between. Germline-derived CDR1 and CDR2 are SGHRS and YFSETQ.

The V gene is TRBV3-1 (or the pseudogene TRBV3-2), the J gene TRBJ2-3, with 14 bases aligning to TRBD2. CDR3 length equals 16 residues. Germline lookup yields CDR1 LGHDT and CDR2 YNNKEL (reference sequence). V was pared by 4 bases and J by 5 bases, with 5 bases of the junction left unmatched. The CDR3 sequence is CASSPGLAGAGDTQYF. The DNA for the CDR3 is TGTGCCAGCAGCCCGGGACTAGCGGGAGCAGGAGATACGCAGTATTTT.

DNA of the CDR3: TGTGCCAGTAGTTCAGGCAGGGGGGATGGCTACACCTTC. Its protein product is CASSSGRGDGYTF. The chain links TRBV19 to TRBJ1-2; 7 bases align to TRBD1. CDR1 and CDR2 (germline): LNHDA, SQIVND (reference sequence). The CDR3 covers 13 residues. The J segment lost 6 bases and the V segment lost 5 bases, leaving 6 bases of the junction unmatched.

This clone was counted between two and nine times. This chain links TRBV29-1 with TRBJ2-5, with 8 bases lining up with TRBD1. V was pared by 7 bases and J by 5 bases, with 6 bases of the junction left unmatched. The CDR3 loop spans 12 amino acids. Per the germline V gene, CDR1 is SQVTM and CDR2 is ANQGSEA. The CDR3 coding sequence is TGCAGCGCGGACAGGGAGACGGAGACCCAGTACTTC. Translating gives CSADRETETQYF.

The rearrangement uses TRBV9 and TRBJ2-1; 8 bases map to TRBD2. CDR1 is SGDLS, CDR2 YYNGEE, per germline. There are 15 residues in the CDR3. J lost 7 bases, V lost 3 bases, and 9 bases had no gene match. CDR3 residues: CASSEAGELENEQFF. In DNA form, the CDR3 reads TGTGCCAGCAGCGAAGCGGGAGAGCTGGAAAATGAGCAGTTCTTC.

The CDR3 reads CASSLGGIGGMNTEAFF. The CDR3 DNA reads TGTGCCAGCAGCTTGGGAGGGATCGGGGGTATGAACACTGAAGCTTTCTTT. The chain is built from TRBV5-4 and TRBJ1-1, with TRBD1 as a possible D gene (5 bases). This CDR3 contains 17 residues. Germline CDR1 and CDR2: SGHNT and YYREEE (reference sequence). Trimming shortened V by 0 bases and J by 0 bases, and 15 bases separated the two germline ends.

The chain carries TRBV9 and TRBJ2-2; a possible D gene is TRBD2 (5 bases). The CDR3 contains 16 residues. Germline CDR1 SGDLS, CDR2 YYNGEE. The V end lost 0 bases, the J end lost 0 bases, and 9 bases lay between the germline ends. DNA for the CDR3: TGTGCCAGCAGCGTAGGGGCGGGCCCGAACACCGGGGAGCTGTTTTTT. It is translated as CASSVGAGPNTGELFF.

This clone is a singleton in its sample. The chain has TRBV18 and TRBJ2-5, with 7 bases identical to TRBD2. The germline V gene encodes CDR1 KGHSH and CDR2 LQKENI. The junction had 2 bases not matched to a gene; V was cut back by 2 bases and J by 2 bases. This CDR3 has 14 residues. For the CDR3, the DNA is TGTGCCAGCTCACCATTGGGAGGGCAAGAGACCCAGTACTTC. This gives the protein CASSPLGGQETQYF.

This CDR3 reads CASSQVGGVYGYTF. The CDR3 DNA follows: TGCGCCAGCAGCCAAGTCGGCGGAGTCTATGGCTACACCTTC. This rearrangement joins TRBV4-1 to TRBJ1-2; D unclear. The CDR3 runs to 14 residues. Germline V lookup: CDR1 MGHRA, CDR2 YSYEKL. V shed 1 base and J shed 4 bases, with 10 bases lying between them.

Notes on this clone: The germline gene is not matched at one end of the junction; a read error may be the cause. The chain uses TRBV5-5 and TRBJ2-1, with 10 bases matching TRBD1. The CDR3 extends over 12 amino acids. Germline V gives CDR1 SGHKS, CDR2 YYEKEE (reference sequence). The CDR3 protein is CASSSPGQGTIF. CDR3 nucleotides: TGTGCCAGCAGCTCTCCGGGACAGGGGACGATCTTC.

V gene TRBV11-2 combines with J gene TRBJ1-6, with 10 positions matching TRBD1. Germline V gives CDR1 SGHAT, CDR2 FQNNGV. This CDR3 is built from 17 residues. V was clipped by 1 base and J by 8 bases; unmatched bases: 8. CDR3 residues: CASSLGLPGQGHSPLHF. CDR3 DNA: TGTGCCAGCAGCTTAGGCCTCCCGGGACAGGGGCATTCACCCCTCCACTTT.

CDR3 sequence reads: CASSDFLPPTDTQYF. In DNA, the CDR3 is TGTGCCAGCAGTGATTTTCTTCCCCCCACAGATACGCAGTATTTT. The chain links TRBV25-1 to TRBJ2-3, with D hard to call. From germline, CDR1 is MGHDK and CDR2 SYGVNS. CDR3 size: 15 residues. Trimming left V 3 bases short and J 2 bases short, with 12 bases between.

V gene TRBV3-1 (or the pseudogene TRBV3-2) combines with J gene TRBJ1-5, with D uncertain. CDR3 length: 13 residues. With 1 base removed from V and 5 bases from J, the gap between germline ends came to 6 bases. Germline V gene data show CDR1 as LGHDT and CDR2 as YNNKEL (reference sequence). The CDR3: CASSQGGDQPQHF. The CDR3 DNA is TGTGCCAGCAGCCAAGGAGGCGATCAGCCCCAGCATTTT.

This clone was counted only a few times. This sequence joins TRBV6-1 and TRBJ2-3; TRBD2 agrees at 13 bases. The V gene end was trimmed by 4 bases and the J gene end by 1 base; junction bases not matched to a gene: 5. Germline V lookup: CDR1 MNHNS, CDR2 SASEGT. CDR3 length equals 17 residues. The CDR3 loop is CASSGLAGGVGTDTQYF. The CDR3 bases are TGTGCCAGCAGTGGACTAGCGGGAGGAGTGGGCACAGATACGCAGTATTTT.